The 21 T cell receptor beta chains in this list originate from one sample, sequenced in a study of identical twins. TCRdb redid the calling of the 5' RACE reads with MiXCR, one entry per CDR3 protein. The sample lists about 210,000 distinct CDR3 sequences, roughly a tenth seen once, with just over 5% in the top ten. The sample taken for sequencing was memory (CD45RO+) T cells sorted from blood. These receptors came from a woman younger than 30 in good health.

This clonotype was observed a handful of times. The chain has TRBV7-2 and TRBJ2-2, with D possibly TRBD1 on 6 matching bases. Trimming removed 4 bases at V and 9 bases at J, with 21 bases between. The length of the CDR3 is 16 residues. Germline CDR1 SGHTA, CDR2 FQGNSA. The DNA for the CDR3 is TGTGCCAGCAGCTCAGGGGTTAGCAGCGGTACCCGGGAGCTGTTTTTT. The encoded protein is CASSSGVSSGTRELFF.

This clonotype occurred a few times. This chain uses TRBV15 with TRBJ1-2; no clear D. Germline CDR1 and CDR2: LNHNV and YYDKDF (reference sequence). CDR3 length: 12 amino acids. V lost 0 bases to trimming and J lost 8 bases, with 7 bases between them. CDR3 protein: CATSREGRGYTF. CDR3 nucleotide sequence: TGTGCCACCAGCAGAGAAGGAAGAGGCTACACCTTC.

V and J are TRBV5-1 and TRBJ2-3; 12 nucleotides match TRBD2. Per germline, CDR1 SGHRS and CDR2 YFSETQ. V lost 5 bases, J lost 4 bases, and 8 bases stayed unmatched. This CDR3 region has 16 residues. The CDR3 loop is CASRPGTSGWSDTQYF. In DNA form, the CDR3 reads TGCGCCAGCAGACCCGGGACTAGCGGGTGGTCAGATACGCAGTATTTT. Filled out from reference TRBV5-1 and TRBJ2-3, the complete variable domain reads KAGVTQTPRYLIKTRGQQVTLSCSPISGHRSVSWYQQTPGQGLQFLFEYFSETQRNKGNFPGRFSGRQFSNSRSEMNVSTLELGDSALYLCASRPGTSGWSDTQYFGPGTRLTVL.

The chain combines TRBV30 with TRBJ2-7, with D possibly TRBD2 on 6 matching bases. The CDR3 consists of 15 residues. V gave up 0 bases and J gave up 2 bases, with 14 bases separating them. Germline V gene data show CDR1 as GTSNPN and CDR2 as SVGIG (reference sequence). In nucleotides, the CDR3 is TGTGCCTGGAGTGTACAGTCGGGGACTGCCTACGAGCAGTACTTC. Amino acids: CAWSVQSGTAYEQYF.

The V gene is TRBV10-3, the J gene TRBJ1-2, with D unresolved. Germline assignment: CDR1 ENHRY and CDR2 SYGVKD. The CDR3 is 12 amino acids. Trimming removed 6 bases at V and 2 bases at J, with 7 bases between. Written as DNA, the CDR3 is TGTGCCATCAGACGGGAGAACTATGGCTACACCTTC. Its protein product is CAIRRENYGYTF.

This chain joins TRBV12-3 or TRBV12-4 and TRBJ1-5; the D is unclear. This CDR3 has 14 residues. Trimming shortened V by 5 bases and J by 5 bases, and 13 bases separated the two germline ends. CDR3 in DNA: TGTGCCAGCAGTCCTGACGTTTCTTATCAGCCCCAGCATTTT. Its protein product is CASSPDVSYQPQHF.

The CDR3 region is CSARDLRVTSTDTQYF. The CDR3 nucleotides are TGCAGTGCTAGAGATTTAAGGGTGACGAGCACAGATACGCAGTATTTT. The chain is built from TRBV20-1 and TRBJ2-3; D call uncertain. This CDR3 is 16 amino acids long. V was shortened by 0 bases and J by 0 bases, with 13 bases between the two germline ends. Per germline, CDR1 DFQATT and CDR2 SNEGSKA (reference sequence).

The chain couples TRBV5-6 to TRBJ1-4; the match to TRBD1 covers 8 bases. Germline CDR1 is SGHDT and CDR2 is YYEEEE. With 0 bases clipped from V and 7 bases from J, the junction kept 2 bases outside the gene matches. The CDR3 length is 14 residues. The chain's CDR3 is CASSLGTGSEKLFF. The CDR3 DNA sequence: TGTGCCAGCAGCTTGGGGACAGGGAGTGAAAAACTGTTTTTT. Together with reference TRBV5-6 and TRBJ1-4, the CDR3 gives the full variable domain: DAGVTQSPTHLIKTRGQQVTLRCSPKSGHDTVSWYQQALGQGPQFIFQYYEEEERQRGNFPDRFSGHQFPNYSSELNVNALLLGDSALYLCASSLGTGSEKLFFGSGTQLSVL.

J is TRBJ2-7 and V is TRBV21-1; whether TRBD1, the table's D call, matches the DNA was not checked. TRBV21-1 is given as a pseudogene. The CDR3 has 14 residues. CDR3 coding DNA: TGTGCCAGCAGCAATTCCCGGCCTAACTACGAGCAGTACTTC. Translating gives CASSNSRPNYEQYF.

This clonotype was seen many times. At one boundary the junction diverges from the germline segment, which might be a read error. The rearrangement joins TRBV30 to TRBJ2-1, with TRBD2 matching over 7 bases. The CDR3 covers 12 residues. Germline V CDR1 and CDR2: GTSNPN, SVGIG (reference sequence). CDR3 bases: TGTGCCTGGAGTGTACACCTAGCGGCTCCGATCTTC. Protein product: CAWSVHLAAPIF.

This clonotype was observed a handful of times. The chain is built from TRBV12-3 or TRBV12-4 and TRBJ2-1; D may be TRBD2 (5 bases). V was trimmed by 10 bases and J by 4 bases, leaving 17 bases between them. There are 14 residues in the CDR3. CDR3 amino acids: CATRSGSGYNEQFF. CDR3 sequence (DNA): TGTGCCACCCGGTCGGGGAGCGGATACAATGAGCAGTTCTTC.

The gene calls are TRBV7-9 and TRBJ2-1; D is unclear. Trimming left V 8 bases short and J 0 bases short, with 17 bases between. CDR3 size: 16 residues. Germline V gene data show CDR1 as SEHNR and CDR2 as FQNEAQ (reference sequence). CDR3 in amino acids: CASSQPLLNSYNEQFF. The CDR3 DNA follows: TGTGCCAGCTCACAGCCCCTCTTGAACTCCTACAATGAGCAGTTCTTC.

The chain couples TRBV10-2 to TRBJ1-6; D is uncertain. The germline V gene encodes CDR1 WSHSY and CDR2 SAAADI. Trimming cost V 4 bases and J 19 bases, with 17 bases left between them. The CDR3 sequence is 12 residues long. CDR3 protein: CASSAAKQSSHF. DNA for the CDR3: TGCGCCAGCAGTGCTGCGAAGCAGAGTTCACACTTT.

The table lists this clonotype with many counts. This chain's CDR3 is CASSPGIAKNIQYF. The DNA of the CDR3 is TGCGCCAGCAGCCCAGGGATAGCCAAAAACATTCAGTACTTC. J is TRBJ2-4 and V is TRBV5-1; weak D call: TRBD1 (5 bases). CDR1 and CDR2 from the germline V gene are SGHRS and YFSETQ. Between the trimmed V and J ends, which lost 4 bases and 0 bases, there was a span of 8 bases. This CDR3 is 14 amino acids long. The full variable domain, its missing parts supplied by reference TRBV5-1 and TRBJ2-4, is KAGVTQTPRYLIKTRGQQVTLSCSPISGHRSVSWYQQTPGQGLQFLFEYFSETQRNKGNFPGRFSGRQFSNSRSEMNVSTLELGDSALYLCASSPGIAKNIQYFGAGTRLSVL.

This clonotype has only a few counts. The gene calls are TRBV4-3 and TRBJ2-7, with D tentatively TRBD1 (6 bases). Germline V CDR1 and CDR2: LGHNA, YSLEER. Trimming pared 0 bases from V and 0 bases from J, leaving 12 bases between. The CDR3 is made up of 16 amino acids. CDR3 sequence: CASSQDLGTSSYEQYF. The CDR3 bases are TGCGCCAGCAGCCAAGATCTTGGGACAAGCTCCTACGAGCAGTACTTC.

The CDR3 spells CASSGSQGSYEQYF. For the CDR3, the DNA is TGTGCCAGCTCAGGATCGCAGGGGTCCTACGAGCAGTACTTC. V gene TRBV18 combines with J gene TRBJ2-7; a possible D gene is TRBD1 (6 bases). This CDR3 region has 14 residues. Looked up from germline, CDR1 is KGHSH and CDR2 is LQKENI. The germline V and J ends were trimmed by 5 bases and 1 base, with 12 bases remaining between them.

This clonotype turned up a few times. The chain carries TRBV3-1 and TRBJ1-1; TRBD1 is a possible D gene (5 bases). Germline-derived CDR1 and CDR2 are LGHDT and YNNKEL (reference sequence). This CDR3 contains 15 residues. V shed 2 bases and J shed 5 bases, with 15 bases lying between them. DNA for the CDR3: TGTGCCAGCAGCCAATCCATCTCAGGGAGGACTGAAGCTTTCTTT. Translated, it gives CASSQSISGRTEAFF.

The rearrangement links TRBV19 to TRBJ2-6; 7 positions agree with TRBD2. This CDR3 is 15 amino acids long. J lost 0 bases, V lost 9 bases, and 5 bases had no gene match. Germline V lookup: CDR1 LNHDA, CDR2 SQIVND (reference sequence). The CDR3 bases are TGTGCCAGCCGGGGGGTAGGCTCTGGGGCCAACGTCCTGACTTTC. Protein: CASRGVGSGANVLTF.

The chain carries TRBV2 and TRBJ1-4, with 9 bases identical to TRBD1. The CDR3 spans 14 residues. V was pared by 6 bases and J by 8 bases, with 7 bases of the junction left unmatched. Germline V gene sequence: CDR1 SNHLY, CDR2 FYNNEI. In DNA form, the CDR3 reads TGTGCCAGCAGGAGGGACAGGGATAGAGAAAAACTGTTTTTT. Translating gives CASRRDRDREKLFF.

This clonotype was counted between two and nine times. The CDR3 DNA is TGCAGTGCTTATGGACTAGCGGGAGTCGATGAGCAGTTCTTC. As protein: CSAYGLAGVDEQFF. The J gene is TRBJ2-1, the V gene TRBV20-1; TRBD2 matches 13 bases. V was clipped by 5 bases and J by 8 bases; unmatched bases: 6. The germline CDR1 and CDR2 sequences are DFQATT and SNEGSKA (reference sequence). CDR3 length equals 14 residues.

This clonotype was counted ten times or more. This chain joins TRBV28 and TRBJ2-5, with TRBD2 matching 7 bases. J lost 5 bases, V lost 2 bases, and 5 bases had no gene match. From germline, CDR1 is MDHEN and CDR2 SYDVKM. The CDR3 is made up of 14 amino acids. This chain's CDR3 is CASSLVAGDETQYF. Written as DNA, the CDR3 is TGTGCCAGCAGTTTAGTGGCGGGAGACGAGACCCAGTACTTC.